The 14 T cell receptor beta chains below all came from one sample that was sequenced in a study of post-analysis software for immune sequencing data (dated by TCRdb to about 2015). No cognate antigen is known for these TCRs. The library was generated by PCR. Sequencing used an Illumina HiSeq 2500. To reduce PCR and sequencing biases, unique molecular identifiers were incorporated into the TCR beta cDNA libraries. TCRdb applied fastp at Q25 and MiXCR to the public reads, then kept only in-frame beta chains. Rows merge per CDR3 protein into single entries with the most common DNA and genes. This sample holds some 700,000 distinct CDR3 sequences; roughly three fifths were observed only once. 11% of the sample is held by the ten biggest clonotypes. Beyond this particular receptor, the publication reports: Four or five TRBV segments, including TRBV5-6, TRBV5-1 and TRBV20-1, were significantly more frequent in patients than controls.

Sequencing input: blood. These receptors were obtained from a girl between 2 and 10 years old with multiple sclerosis.

The chain has TRBV2 and TRBJ2-1; 9 bases line up with TRBD2. V gave up 7 bases and J gave up 0 bases; unmatched junction bases: 4. The CDR3 is 15 amino acids. Germline loops: CDR1 SNHLY, CDR2 FYNNEI. The CDR3 spells CASNSGRGSYNEQFF. For the CDR3, the DNA is TGTGCCAGCAATAGCGGGAGAGGCTCCTACAATGAGCAGTTCTTC.

Only a few counts were recorded for this clonotype. J is TRBJ2-3 and V is TRBV7-9; a weak D match, TRBD1 (6 bases). The CDR3 is 14 amino acids. Deletions cut 5 bases from V and 0 bases from J, with 9 bases between. Per germline, CDR1 SEHNR and CDR2 FQNEAQ (reference sequence). The CDR3 nucleotides read TGTGCCAGCAGCCAAGGGGGTAGCACAGATACGCAGTATTTT. Translated: CASSQGGSTDTQYF.

This chain links TRBV2 with TRBJ2-1; D possibly corresponds to TRBD2 (5 bases). Trimming pared 6 bases from V and 8 bases from J, leaving 11 bases between. Germline V CDR1 and CDR2: SNHLY, FYNNEI. The length of the CDR3 is 12 residues. CDR3 region: CASSAFSDEQFF. For the CDR3, the DNA is TGTGCCAGCAGCGCGTTTAGCGATGAGCAGTTCTTC.

On this clonotype: Its ends do not fully match the called genes, so a read error is possible. V and J are TRBV5-1 and TRBJ2-1, with D perhaps being TRBD1 or TRBD2 (5 bases each). Germline V gene data show CDR1 as SGHRS and CDR2 as YFSETQ. This CDR3 contains 15 residues. CDR3 sequence reads: CASSVPGRSNNEQFF. The CDR3 region has the DNA TGCGCCAGCAGCGTACCGGGACGCTCCAACAATGAGCAGTTCTTC.

The DNA for the CDR3 is TGCGCCAGCAGCTCCTCACCGGGACAGGGACACAATGAGCAGTTCTTC. Protein product: CASSSSPGQGHNEQFF. The chain links TRBV5-1 to TRBJ2-1, with 9 bases that match TRBD1. Germline CDR1 SGHRS, CDR2 YFSETQ. The CDR3 length is 16 residues. Trimming at V came to 3 bases and at J to 5 bases, leaving 9 bases not matched to a gene.

The rearrangement joins TRBV20-1 to TRBJ1-1; D is uncertain. V lost 7 bases to trimming and J lost 0 bases, with 12 bases between them. The CDR3 covers 13 residues. CDR1 DFQATT and CDR2 SNEGSKA come from the germline V gene (reference sequence). Here the CDR3 reads CSGSGEVNTEAFF. In nucleotides, the CDR3 is TGCAGTGGTTCGGGCGAAGTGAACACTGAAGCTTTCTTT.

This clonotype was seen only once. This sequence joins TRBV5-1 and TRBJ1-2, with a possible D match to TRBD1 (5 bases). This CDR3 contains 15 residues. The V gene's germline CDR1 is SGHRS and CDR2 YFSETQ. V was trimmed by 0 bases and J by 0 bases, leaving 9 bases between them. The CDR3 coding sequence is TGCGCCAGCAGCTTGGATCTGGGGGCTAACTATGGCTACACCTTC. Its translation: CASSLDLGANYGYTF.

This clonotype appeared once. The rearrangement uses TRBV7-7 and TRBJ2-7, with TRBD1 matching over 8 bases. The CDR3 runs 17 residues. CDR1 and CDR2 (germline): SSHAT, FNYEAQ (reference sequence). The CDR3 DNA follows: TGTGCTAGCGGCCCGGGACAGGATAGGATTCTTCGCTACGAGCAGTACTTC. It encodes CASGPGQDRILRYEQYF.

This clonotype was found a few times. The J gene is TRBJ2-7, the V gene TRBV6-2 or TRBV6-3; 9 bases are a match to TRBD1. The CDR3 is 18 residues long. The trim removed 0 bases at V and 9 bases at J, leaving 18 bases unmatched. Germline V gives CDR1 MNHEY, CDR2 SVGEGT. The CDR3 here is CASSYSLVFGGGQGGQYF. The CDR3 DNA sequence: TGTGCCAGCAGTTACTCGTTAGTGTTCGGCGGGGGACAGGGCGGGCAGTACTTC.

The V gene is TRBV20-1, the J gene TRBJ2-3, with D maybe TRBD2 (5 bases). Germline V CDR1 and CDR2: DFQATT, SNEGSKA (reference sequence). V was trimmed by 0 bases and J by 2 bases, leaving 15 bases between them. The CDR3 is made up of 16 amino acids. The DNA of the CDR3 is TGCAGTGCTAGAGATCTTCGGACGGGGATCACAGATACGCAGTATTTT. It codes for CSARDLRTGITDTQYF.

This chain links TRBV5-6 with TRBJ1-5; D is perhaps TRBD1 (5 bases). Germline assignment: CDR1 SGHDT and CDR2 YYEEEE. There are 14 residues in the CDR3. Deletions cut 3 bases from V and 9 bases from J, with 16 bases between. The CDR3 nucleotides are TGTGCCAGCAGCTACCGGGACCACGTAAGGCCCCAGCATTTT. Residues: CASSYRDHVRPQHF.

This clonotype was counted a few times. The chain recombines TRBV4-1 with TRBJ2-7; maybe TRBD1 (5 bases). V lost 4 bases and J 3 bases, leaving 16 bases between the germline ends. Germline CDR1 is MGHRA and CDR2 is YSYEKL. The length of the CDR3 is 15 residues. The CDR3 is CASSLTAGFGYEQYF. In nucleotides, the CDR3 is TGCGCCAGCAGCCTCACCGCAGGGTTCGGCTACGAGCAGTACTTC.

This chain links TRBV3-1 with TRBJ2-3; 9 nucleotides align to TRBD2. The J segment lost 8 bases and the V segment lost 4 bases, leaving 4 bases of the junction unmatched. Germline V lookup: CDR1 LGHDT, CDR2 YNNKEL (reference sequence). The CDR3 has 13 residues. The DNA for the CDR3 is TGTGCCAGCAGCCGACTAGCGGAAGGTACGCAGTATTTT. It codes for CASSRLAEGTQYF.

There are a few counts of this clonotype. Germline and junction disagree at one end, which may indicate a read error. The chain uses TRBV5-5 and TRBJ2-7; TRBD1 is a possible D gene (7 bases). The CDR3 covers 14 residues. CDR1 and CDR2 (germline): SGHKS, YYEKEE (reference sequence). Here the CDR3 reads CVSSLRDSSYEQYF. The CDR3 DNA is TGTGTCAGCAGCTTGCGGGACAGCTCCTACGAGCAGTACTTC.